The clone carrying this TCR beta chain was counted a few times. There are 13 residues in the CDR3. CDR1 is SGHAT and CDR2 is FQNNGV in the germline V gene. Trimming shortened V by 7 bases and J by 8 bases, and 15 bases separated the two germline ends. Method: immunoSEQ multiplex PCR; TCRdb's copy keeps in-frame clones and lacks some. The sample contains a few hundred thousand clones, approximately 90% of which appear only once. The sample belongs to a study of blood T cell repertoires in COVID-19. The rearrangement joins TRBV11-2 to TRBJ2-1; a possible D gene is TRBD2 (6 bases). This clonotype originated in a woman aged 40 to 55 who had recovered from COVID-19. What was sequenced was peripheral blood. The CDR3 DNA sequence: TGTGCCAGCACCCCCCCCGCGGGGCATGAGCAGTTCTTC. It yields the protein CASTPPAGHEQFF.